One sample yielded the 9 T cell receptor beta chains listed below, sequenced in a study of molecular identifiers for immune sequencing clone quantification listed by TCRdb under 2018. Receptor amplification or capture employed PCR. The listed sequencing device is NextSeq 500. TCRdb reprocessed the public reads (quality trimming at Q25 with fastp, clone calling with MiXCR) and kept in-frame beta chains. Entries that share a CDR3 protein sequence are merged under the most common genes and DNA. This sample is represented by a few hundred thousand distinct CDR3 sequences; about a quarter of them were singletons. In total, the top ten clones hold about 0.75% of the sample. Sequenced: naive CD8+ T cells from blood, with Jurkat cell RNA spiked in. The sample's cell subset or site label, decoded: FACS-sorted CD8+CD4-CCR7+CD45RA+ naive T cells. The receptors derive from a human donor in good health. Some libraries in this study had Jurkat cell RNA spiked in.

This clonotype showed up just once. Just one base apart from a much larger clone, this may be a read error. The gene calls are TRBV7-8 and TRBJ2-7, with D unresolved. There are 19 residues in the CDR3. CDR1 is SGHVS and CDR2 is FQNEAQ in the germline V gene. V lost 5 bases to trimming and J lost 0 bases, with 26 bases between them. Here the CDR3 reads CASSLARRAGTSFSYEQYF. The CDR3 bases are TGTGCCAGCAGCCTGGCCCGTAGGGCAGGCACTTCTTTCTCCTACGAGCAGTACTTC.

J is TRBJ2-7 and V is TRBV20-1, with 7 positions matching TRBD2. Germline V gene data show CDR1 as DFQATT and CDR2 as SNEGSKA (reference sequence). There are 14 residues in the CDR3. J lost 0 bases, V lost 2 bases, and 4 bases had no gene match. The CDR3 here is CSARMGEGSYEQYF. DNA for the CDR3: TGCAGTGCTAGAATGGGGGAGGGCTCCTACGAGCAGTACTTC.

This clonotype has ten or more counts. V and J are TRBV7-2 and TRBJ1-5; D uncertain. Germline CDR1 reads SGHTA; CDR2 reads FQGNSA. The V end was cut by 2 bases, the J end by 7 bases, with 9 bases between. CDR3 length: 13 residues. The CDR3 sequence is CASSLNLGQPQHF. The DNA for the CDR3 is TGTGCCAGCAGCTTAAATTTAGGCCAGCCCCAGCATTTT.

In its sample, this clonotype was seen a few times. The CDR3 loop reads CAVKDGSNTGELFF. In DNA, the CDR3 is TGCGCCGTTAAGGACGGATCGAACACCGGGGAGCTGTTTTTT. The chain joins TRBV5-1 to TRBJ2-2; no definite D call. This CDR3 contains 14 residues. The V end was cut by 10 bases, the J end by 0 bases, with 13 bases between. Per the germline V gene, CDR1 is SGHRS and CDR2 is YFSETQ.

In its sample, this clonotype was seen a few times. V is TRBV3-1 and J is TRBJ2-2; a possible D gene is TRBD2 (6 bases). V was pared by 3 bases and J by 5 bases, with 13 bases between. Germline values: CDR1 LGHDT, CDR2 YNNKEL (reference sequence). The CDR3 consists of 15 residues. CDR3 bases: TGTGCCAGCAGCCACAGGGAGGTGAGGACCGGGGAGCTGTTTTTT. Protein: CASSHREVRTGELFF.

This clonotype came up once. The gene calls are TRBV19 and TRBJ2-5, with 14 bases identical to TRBD2. The CDR3 runs 16 residues. Germline assignment: CDR1 LNHDA and CDR2 SQIVND (reference sequence). The J segment lost 5 bases and the V segment lost 7 bases, leaving 9 bases of the junction unmatched. The CDR3 region is CASNMTSGGAPETQYF. The DNA for the CDR3 is TGTGCCAGTAATATGACTAGCGGGGGGGCTCCTGAGACCCAGTACTTC.

This clonotype came up many times. This chain joins TRBV9 and TRBJ1-1; perhaps TRBD1 as D (5 bases). In germline, CDR1 is SGDLS, CDR2 YYNGEE. Trimming left V 0 bases short and J 6 bases short, with 15 bases between. The CDR3 spans 15 residues. CDR3 nucleotide sequence: TGTGCCAGCAGCGTAGAAGGAGATGGGGGGTCTGAAGCTTTCTTT. Translation gives CASSVEGDGGSEAFF.

The sample holds many counts of this clonotype. The chain combines TRBV19 with TRBJ2-3; weak D call: TRBD1 (6 bases). The V gene lost 4 bases and the J gene lost 1 base, with 12 bases spanning the gap. Germline CDR1 reads LNHDA; CDR2 reads SQIVND (reference sequence). CDR3 length: 15 amino acids. The CDR3 protein is CASSNTGFGTDTQYF. Here the CDR3 DNA reads TGTGCCAGTAGTAACACAGGGTTCGGCACAGATACGCAGTATTTT.

This clonotype showed up just a few times. This sequence joins TRBV20-1 and TRBJ2-7; the D call may be TRBD1 or TRBD2 (5 bases each). Between the trimmed V and J ends, which lost 1 base and 4 bases, there was a span of 8 bases. Germline CDR1 is DFQATT and CDR2 is SNEGSKA (reference sequence). This CDR3 contains 12 residues. The CDR3, as DNA: TGCAGTGCTAGAGGTGAGGGGTACGAGCAGTACTTC. It translates to CSARGEGYEQYF.